This is a list of T cell receptor beta chains from one sample in a study of brain T cells in children with intractable seizures. This table comes from immunoSEQ multiplex PCR, and its TCRdb copy is limited to in-frame clones, with some not included. Found here are thousands of clones, about two thirds of them singletons; the top ten hold roughly 45%. This specimen consisted of resected brain tissue, obtained at surgery. These receptor sequences come from a girl aged 2-10 years with Rasmussen encephalitis and intractable seizures. The CDR3 runs from the conserved cysteine through the conserved F or W. The D gene is left open where the match is weak. Rows give clone size only sometimes, using once, few, many, or a class for an expanded clone.

clone_size: .
j_call: TRBJ2-7
d_call: .
v_call: TRBV11-2
cdr3_length: 12
cdr3_nt: TGTGCCAGCAGCCCGATGAGATACGAGCAGTACTTC
cdr3_aa: CASSPMRYEQYF

clone_size: .
j_call: TRBJ2-7
d_call: .
v_call: TRBV7-2
cdr3_length: 14
cdr3_nt: TGTGCCAGCAGCCACCCTGGGCGGGCCTACGAGCAGTACTTC
cdr3_aa: CASSHPGRAYEQYF

clone_size: .
j_call: TRBJ1-2
d_call: TRBD1
v_call: TRBV7-3
cdr3_length: 15
cdr3_nt: TGTGCCAGCAGCCCAACAGGGGAGGCTAACTATGGCTACACCTTC
cdr3_aa: CASSPTGEANYGYTF

clone_size: .
j_call: TRBJ1-2
d_call: .
v_call: TRBV4-2
cdr3_length: 17
cdr3_nt: TGTGCCAGCAGCCAGGCCTCCTGGTCCACCAGGGGAAAGGGCTACACCTTC
cdr3_aa: CASSQASWSTRGKGYTF

clone_size: .
j_call: TRBJ1-4
d_call: .
v_call: TRBV28
cdr3_length: 13
cdr3_nt: TGTGCCAGCAGAGACAGTGTTACTGAAAAACTGTTTTTT
cdr3_aa: CASRDSVTEKLFF

clone_size: .
j_call: TRBJ1-6
d_call: .
v_call: TRBV2
cdr3_length: 16
cdr3_nt: TGTGCCAGCAGTTCTTATAGAGGGGAATTAAATTCACCCCTCCACTTT
cdr3_aa: CASSSYRGELNSPLHF

clone_size: .
j_call: TRBJ1-2
d_call: TRBD1
v_call: TRBV19
cdr3_length: 12
cdr3_nt: TGTGCCAGTCACGGGACAGTCTATGGCTACACCTTC
cdr3_aa: CASHGTVYGYTF

clone_size: few
j_call: TRBJ2-3
d_call: TRBD2
v_call: TRBV4-2
cdr3_length: 16
cdr3_nt: TGTGCCAGCAGCCAAGTGTCGACGGGGGGGCCAGATACGCAGTATTTT
cdr3_aa: CASSQVSTGGPDTQYF

clone_size: few
j_call: TRBJ1-5
d_call: .
v_call: TRBV18
cdr3_length: 12
cdr3_nt: TGTGCCAGCCCCACCGGGGGCCAGCCCCAGCATTTT
cdr3_aa: CASPTGGQPQHF

clone_size: .
j_call: TRBJ1-1
d_call: .
v_call: TRBV28
cdr3_length: 13
cdr3_nt: TGTGCCAGCAGCCTTAAGGGGGACACTGAAGCTTTCTTT
cdr3_aa: CASSLKGDTEAFF

clone_size: once
j_call: TRBJ2-2
d_call: TRBD2
v_call: TRBV9
cdr3_length: 17
cdr3_nt: TGTGCCAGCAGCGTAGAGGGACTAGGGTCGAACACCGGGGAGCTGTTTTTT
cdr3_aa: CASSVEGLGSNTGELFF

clone_size: .
j_call: TRBJ1-1
d_call: .
v_call: TRBV27
cdr3_length: 11
cdr3_nt: TGTGCCAGCTATTTAAACACTGAAGCTTTCTTT
cdr3_aa: CASYLNTEAFF

clone_size: few
j_call: TRBJ1-5
d_call: .
v_call: TRBV28
cdr3_length: 12
cdr3_nt: TGTGCCACCTGGGGCCCCAATCAGCCCCAGCATTTT
cdr3_aa: CATWGPNQPQHF

clone_size: large
j_call: TRBJ2-7
d_call: TRBD1
v_call: TRBV5-1
cdr3_length: 14
cdr3_nt: TGCGCCAGCAGCTGGGCCGGGACAGACTACGAGCAGTACTTC
cdr3_aa: CASSWAGTDYEQYF

clone_size: .
j_call: TRBJ2-7
d_call: .
v_call: TRBV7-9
cdr3_length: 15
cdr3_nt: TGTGCCAGCAGCATGGCTGGGGCGGCCTCCTACGAGCAGTACTTC
cdr3_aa: CASSMAGAASYEQYF

clone_size: .
j_call: TRBJ1-1
d_call: .
v_call: TRBV19
cdr3_length: 13
cdr3_nt: TGTGCCAGTAGTATGGAGGGGAACACTGAAGCTTTCTTT
cdr3_aa: CASSMEGNTEAFF

clone_size: few
j_call: TRBJ1-4
d_call: .
v_call: TRBV7-2
cdr3_length: 14
cdr3_nt: TGTGCCAGCAGCTTAGAGCAGGGGACGGTAAAACTGTTTTTT
cdr3_aa: CASSLEQGTVKLFF

clone_size: .
j_call: TRBJ2-5
d_call: TRBD1
v_call: TRBV18
cdr3_length: 16
cdr3_nt: TGTGCCAGCTCACCACCGGTCCAGGGGGCAGTGGAGACCCAGTACTTC
cdr3_aa: CASSPPVQGAVETQYF

clone_size: .
j_call: TRBJ1-1
d_call: .
v_call: TRBV19
cdr3_length: 17
cdr3_nt: TGTGCCAGTAGTATAGATGGGGAAGGGGGTGGGGACACTGAAGCTTTCTTT
cdr3_aa: CASSIDGEGGGDTEAFF

clone_size: .
j_call: TRBJ1-2
d_call: .
v_call: TRBV28
cdr3_length: 13
cdr3_nt: TGTGCCAGCAGTATTGGGGGGCTCTATGGCTACACCTTC
cdr3_aa: CASSIGGLYGYTF

clone_size: medium-sized
j_call: TRBJ2-7
d_call: .
v_call: TRBV10-3
cdr3_length: 13
cdr3_nt: TGTGCCTCTCAATGGTCGGGCAGCCACGAGCAGTACTTC
cdr3_aa: CASQWSGSHEQYF

clone_size: .
j_call: TRBJ2-3
d_call: TRBD1
v_call: TRBV7-7
cdr3_length: 17
cdr3_nt: TGTGCCAGCAGCTTAGGGGCCGGGACAGGGGGTTCAGATACGCAGTATTTT
cdr3_aa: CASSLGAGTGGSDTQYF

clone_size: few
j_call: TRBJ1-6
d_call: TRBD1
v_call: TRBV18
cdr3_length: 20
cdr3_nt: TGTGCCAGCTCACTCTTACCAGGGGGCGCAGGGGCGCAGAAGAATTCACCCCTCCACTTT
cdr3_aa: CASSLLPGGAGAQKNSPLHF

clone_size: .
j_call: TRBJ2-2
d_call: .
v_call: TRBV2
cdr3_length: 17
cdr3_nt: TGTGCCAGCAGTGATTTGGGGGGAGCGGTGGGCACCGGGGAGCTGTTTTTT
cdr3_aa: CASSDLGGAVGTGELFF

clone_size: .
j_call: TRBJ2-3
d_call: TRBD2
v_call: TRBV30
cdr3_length: 14
cdr3_nt: TGTGCCTGGAGACTAGCGGGGAGCACAGATACGCAGTATTTT
cdr3_aa: CAWRLAGSTDTQYF

clone_size: .
j_call: TRBJ2-1
d_call: .
v_call: TRBV4-1
cdr3_length: 15
cdr3_nt: TGCGCCAGCAGCCACCCCGCAGGGCAATACAATGAGCAGTTCTTC
cdr3_aa: CASSHPAGQYNEQFF

clone_size: .
j_call: TRBJ2-5
d_call: TRBD1
v_call: TRBV7-2
cdr3_length: 17
cdr3_nt: TGTGCCAGCAGCTTAAATTTTGCGGGACAGGGGTTGGAGACCCAGTACTTC
cdr3_aa: CASSLNFAGQGLETQYF

clone_size: once
j_call: TRBJ2-3
d_call: TRBD2
v_call: TRBV2
cdr3_length: 18
cdr3_nt: TGTGCCAGCACCCAACGGGGAATAGCGGGAGGTACTTTGGATACGCAGTATTTT
cdr3_aa: CASTQRGIAGGTLDTQYF

clone_size: .
j_call: TRBJ2-5
d_call: TRBD2
v_call: TRBV10-3
cdr3_length: 16
cdr3_nt: TGTGCCATCATTATACCGGGACTAGCGGGAGACGAGACCCAGTACTTC
cdr3_aa: CAIIIPGLAGDETQYF

clone_size: once
j_call: TRBJ1-2
d_call: .
v_call: TRBV2
cdr3_length: 14
cdr3_nt: TGTGCCAGCAGTGAAATTTCCCCCGGGTATGGCTACACCTTC
cdr3_aa: CASSEISPGYGYTF

clone_size: once
j_call: TRBJ2-1
d_call: .
v_call: TRBV7-9
cdr3_length: 15
cdr3_nt: TGTGCCAGCAGCTTAGTCCCTAGCGTCGGCAATGAGCAGTTCTTC
cdr3_aa: CASSLVPSVGNEQFF

clone_size: .
j_call: TRBJ2-7
d_call: .
v_call: TRBV5-5
cdr3_length: 13
cdr3_nt: TGTGCCAGCAGCTTGCCTGGGAAGGACGAGCAGTACTTC
cdr3_aa: CASSLPGKDEQYF

clone_size: .
j_call: TRBJ1-3
d_call: .
v_call: TRBV28
cdr3_length: 14
cdr3_nt: TGTGCCAGCAGTTTAAGGGGATCCGGAAACACCATATATTTT
cdr3_aa: CASSLRGSGNTIYF

clone_size: .
j_call: TRBJ1-5
d_call: .
v_call: TRBV21-1
cdr3_length: 16
cdr3_nt: TGTGCCAGCAGATTGACCTTACATTGGCATCATCAGCCCCAGCATTTT
cdr3_aa: CASRLTLHWHHQPQHF

clone_size: .
j_call: TRBJ2-4
d_call: .
v_call: TRBV28
cdr3_length: 14
cdr3_nt: TGTGCCAGCAGTTTAAATCGCTTAGCAGGCATTCAGTACTTC
cdr3_aa: CASSLNRLAGIQYF

clone_size: .
j_call: TRBJ1-1
d_call: .
v_call: TRBV25-1
cdr3_length: 15
cdr3_nt: TGTGCCAGCAGTCCCCCCCGGCCCTTAGGCCCTGAAGCTTTCTTT
cdr3_aa: CASSPPRPLGPEAFF

clone_size: .
j_call: TRBJ1-1
d_call: TRBD1
v_call: TRBV11-2
cdr3_length: 18
cdr3_nt: TGTGCCAGCAGCTTAGTAGCAGGGGACAGAGGTGGTGTCACTGAAGCTTTCTTT
cdr3_aa: CASSLVAGDRGGVTEAFF

clone_size: .
j_call: TRBJ1-4
d_call: .
v_call: TRBV28
cdr3_length: 15
cdr3_nt: TGTGCCAGCACCCCTAGATCTGCAACTAATGAAAAACTGTTTTTT
cdr3_aa: CASTPRSATNEKLFF

clone_size: .
j_call: TRBJ2-3
d_call: .
v_call: TRBV14
cdr3_length: 13
cdr3_nt: TGTGCCAGCAGCGGCAAAGCCCGGGATACGCAGTATTTT
cdr3_aa: CASSGKARDTQYF

clone_size: .
j_call: TRBJ1-5
d_call: .
v_call: TRBV28
cdr3_length: 12
cdr3_nt: TGTGCCAGCAGTTTAAAGCCCCAGCCCCAGCATTTT
cdr3_aa: CASSLKPQPQHF

clone_size: .
j_call: TRBJ1-1
d_call: .
v_call: TRBV30
cdr3_length: 11
cdr3_nt: TGTGCCTGGAGTGTACGGGGAGAAGCTTTCTTT
cdr3_aa: CAWSVRGEAFF

clone_size: .
j_call: TRBJ1-5
d_call: .
v_call: TRBV27
cdr3_length: 13
cdr3_nt: TGTGCCAGCAGGCAGGGTAGCAATCAGCCCCAGCATTTT
cdr3_aa: CASRQGSNQPQHF

clone_size: .
j_call: TRBJ2-2
d_call: TRBD2
v_call: TRBV19
cdr3_length: 15
cdr3_nt: TGTGCCAGCCTCCCTAGCGGGAGGATACCCGGGGAGCTGTTTTTT
cdr3_aa: CASLPSGRIPGELFF

clone_size: .
j_call: TRBJ2-3
d_call: TRBD1
v_call: TRBV6-5
cdr3_length: 16
cdr3_nt: TGTGCCAGCAGTTACGTAGGGGGCTCAGGGGGAGATACGCAGTATTTT
cdr3_aa: CASSYVGGSGGDTQYF

clone_size: .
j_call: TRBJ1-4
d_call: TRBD1
v_call: TRBV19
cdr3_length: 14
cdr3_nt: TGTGCCAGTAGGCAGACAGGGGTGGATGAAAAACTGTTTTTT
cdr3_aa: CASRQTGVDEKLFF

clone_size: few
j_call: TRBJ2-7
d_call: TRBD2
v_call: TRBV10-3
cdr3_length: 15
cdr3_nt: TGTGCCATCAGTGATTCCGGGAGGCCGCTCTACGAGCAGTACTTC
cdr3_aa: CAISDSGRPLYEQYF

clone_size: .
j_call: TRBJ2-1
d_call: .
v_call: TRBV4-1
cdr3_length: 14
cdr3_nt: TGCGCCAGCAGCATCGACGCAGCTCACAATGAGCAGTTCTTC
cdr3_aa: CASSIDAAHNEQFF

clone_size: .
j_call: TRBJ2-1
d_call: .
v_call: TRBV7-9
cdr3_length: 14
cdr3_nt: TGTGCCAGCAGCATAAAGGGGGATGCCAATGAGCAGTTCTTC
cdr3_aa: CASSIKGDANEQFF

clone_size: .
j_call: TRBJ1-2
d_call: .
v_call: TRBV5-6
cdr3_length: 15
cdr3_nt: TGTGCCAGCAGCTCCAGGATAAGAAGGGTTGCTGGCTACACCTTC
cdr3_aa: CASSSRIRRVAGYTF

clone_size: .
j_call: TRBJ1-4
d_call: .
v_call: TRBV7-9
cdr3_length: 14
cdr3_nt: TGTGCCAGCAGCTCGTCAGGGTCTAATGAAAAACTGTTTTTT
cdr3_aa: CASSSSGSNEKLFF

clone_size: .
j_call: TRBJ2-2
d_call: TRBD2
v_call: TRBV18
cdr3_length: 14
cdr3_nt: TGTGCCAGCTCACTAGCGGGGGATACCGGGGAGCTGTTTTTT
cdr3_aa: CASSLAGDTGELFF